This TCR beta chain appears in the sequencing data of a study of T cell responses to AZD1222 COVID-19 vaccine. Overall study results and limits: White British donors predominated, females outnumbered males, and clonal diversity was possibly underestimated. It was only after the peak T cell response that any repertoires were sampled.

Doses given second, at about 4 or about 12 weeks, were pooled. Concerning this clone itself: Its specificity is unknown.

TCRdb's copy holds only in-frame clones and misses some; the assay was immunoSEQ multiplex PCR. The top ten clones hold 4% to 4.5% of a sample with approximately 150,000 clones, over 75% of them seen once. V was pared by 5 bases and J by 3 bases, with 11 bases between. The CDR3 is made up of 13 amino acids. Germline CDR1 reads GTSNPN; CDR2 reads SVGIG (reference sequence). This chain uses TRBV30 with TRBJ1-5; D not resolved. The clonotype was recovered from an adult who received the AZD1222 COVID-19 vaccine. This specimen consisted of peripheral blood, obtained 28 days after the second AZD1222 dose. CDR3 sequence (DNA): TGTGCCTGGGGTCCTGATTACAATCAGCCCCAGCATTTT. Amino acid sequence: CAWGPDYNQPQHF.